This paragraph reports one TCR beta chain. This clone was seen a single time. The antigen this receptor binds is unknown. Qualities for individual bases were not recorded, and no much larger clone is one base off. This specimen comes from a study of shared clonotypes between healthy human individuals (TCRdb year 2020). General notes on the study: A few men and a couple of women, aged 18 to 49 years, made up the cohort. Leukapheresis yielded between about 0.94 and 9.5 billion PBMCs per donor. To increase sequencing depth and limit assay-specific biases, different laboratories used diverse techniques to prepare libraries and sequence TCR repertoires. For each donor, CD4 naive and CD4 memory were each given three plates, CD8 naive was given two plates, and CD8 memory was given one plate. To estimate repertoire size and how much clonotypes are shared between individuals, the study performed deep sequencing of blood TCR repertoires from about five healthy adults. What the authors observed across the whole study: Only blood was sampled, and tissue TCR repertoires likely differ from those in blood. Across a few donors, roughly 5% of naive CD4, more than 3% of naive CD8, under 2.5% of memory CD4, and around 0.4% of memory CD8 clonotypes were shared. The genetic and exposure-history diversity represented was limited by the small number of donors. Incomplete sequencing was indicated by rarefaction of sorted-subset datasets, despite the large sequencing depth. Based on pairwise subsampling, the degree of clonotype sharing among donors was expected to be affected by sequencing depth. Compared with non-shared clonotypes, the clonotypes found in all four sorted-subset donors had higher generation probabilities. Naive subsets generally had larger estimated clonotype richness than memory subsets did.

The CDR3 runs 15 amino acids, cysteine and phenylalanine included. The read is trimmed to its CDR3 DNA, 45 bases read in frame from base 1. At the junction V is shortened by 3 bases and J by 6 bases, with 19 bases in between. The germline V gene encodes CDR1 SGHDT and CDR2 YYEEEE. TCR CDR3 regions were amplified from genomic DNA by multiplex PCR using the deep immunoSEQ assay. Genomic DNA extracted from each cell subset was distributed evenly over all wells of several immunoSEQ 96-well plates, and each plate served as one replicate. For sorted subsets, roughly 200 ng of genomic DNA, equivalent to 25,000 to 30,000 T cell genomes, went into each replicate PCR. Purified libraries were measured with a Qubit 3.0 fluorometer, size-checked on a Bioanalyzer 2100, and measured again with the KAPA Library Quantification kit. Every immunoSEQ 96-well plate was sequenced on a dedicated single-read 150-cycle Illumina NextSeq 550 flow cell. The paper's data handling went like this. The immunoSEQ output contained only junctional sequences without quality scores, so filtering could not match that applied to full-length reads. Sequences were annotated with PyIR, a Python wrapper for IgBLAST v1.9, and V/J genes and CDR3 were assigned using IMGT germline references. Any read was removed if the V/J assignment was weak (E-value above 1e-6), the CDR3 was missing, or the read contained stop codons, out-of-frame junctions, or ambiguous translated residues. V3J clonotypes were defined by identical inferred V gene, J gene, and CDR3 amino acid sequence. To compute the percentage overlap between repertoires, the number of shared unique clonotypes was divided by the size of the smaller repertoire. RTK rarefaction, the Chao1 estimator, and Recon v2.1 estimates of unobserved clonotypes were used to assess repertoire richness. OLGA was used to compute generation probabilities for all TCRbeta clonotypes that the gDNA method yielded from a handful of donors. TCRdb stores this immuneACCESS table with in-frame sequences only. Part of the clones is absent; in the studies checked, under half of the shortfall reflects unresolved V genes, and no reason is known for the rest. V, J and clone size reflect that table, while D and trimming were determined from the DNA. The sample yields nearly 1,000,000 clones; approximately 80% were counted once. Approximately 1.5% of the sample comes from the top ten.

The donors were healthy, HIV-negative adults with no recently reported acute infections or vaccinations. Every donor was a Caucasian adult living in Nashville, Tennessee, USA. CD4+ T cells were enriched through magnetic negative selection, after which naive cells were positively selected on CD45RA and the remaining negative fraction served as the memory subset. Blood was collected by leukapheresis, and PBMCs were isolated by Ficoll-Histopaque density gradient centrifugation and then cryopreserved in liquid nitrogen vapor phase. Analytical flow cytometry was used to check the purity and quantity of each magnetically sorted T cell population. Genomic DNA was isolated from each sorted fraction and quantified by UV absorbance on a Nanodrop 2000c.

The chain uses TRBV5-6 and TRBJ2-7, with TRBD2 perhaps the D gene, on 5 matching bases. Sequencing used memory CD4+ T cells sorted from blood. The cell subset or site label on this specimen signifies: CD45RA-negative fraction. This sequence was found in a man in his late teens or twenties in good health. The sequenced DNA: TGTGCCAGCAGCTGGGGAGACAAGTCGCCCGGCGAGCAGTACTTC. Translation gives CASSWGDKSPGEQYF.